This T cell receptor beta chain was captured in a study of blood T cell repertoires in COVID-19 (dated by TCRdb to the early 2020s). Regarding the study in general: The collaborator samples originated in the United States, Italy and Spain and spanned the acute and convalescent phases of COVID-19. HLA class I and class II types, where available, came from metadata supplied by the sample provider rather than from assay-based typing. Samples were obtained from the ongoing ImmuneRACE study (first 160 participants) and from 1,254 subjects provided by 6 global collaborators. The dataset comprised deeply sampled blood TCRbeta repertoires from subjects exposed to, actively infected with, or recovered from COVID-19. The repertoires were made available in a free public database intended to serve as a resource for research on the immune response to SARS-CoV-2. The material from the prospective study consisted of cDNA or gDNA derived from T cells, B-cell-depleted T cells, or PBMCs. Nearly every sample came with metadata listing a de-identified subject ID, COVID-19 status, age in years and sex.

This clone was detected a few times. It has no known antigen specificity. One base away there is no much larger clone; base qualities are not given. Broader findings and caveats from the paper: The quantity of clinical and demographic metadata differed by source and by participant and was supplied without curation.

In Seattle, one collaborating source enrolled patients while the infection was active and tracked those patients longitudinally over the course of disease. Whole blood was collected in K2EDTA tubes by collaborating institutions according to the institutions' own protocols. For TCRbeta analysis, collaborators shipped samples in one of three forms: frozen whole blood, isolated PBMCs, or DNA extracted from either of those sample types. V is cut by 6 bases and J by 1 base, and the space between the germline ends is 15 bases. As encoded in the germline V gene, CDR1 is MNHEY while CDR2 is SVGAGI. The CDR3 covers 15 residues, taking in both the cysteine and the phenylalanine. Only the CDR3 DNA is retained, 45 bases long and in frame from the first base. TCRbeta CDR3 regions were amplified from genomic DNA by means of the immunoSEQ Assay, a bias-controlled multiplex PCR. Per the source publication's procedure: Nucleated cell counts per sample were estimated from amplification of reference gene primers within the assay. To quantify the absolute abundance of each unique TCRbeta CDR3 rearrangement, sequence reads were collapsed and filtered. For each sample, productive Simpson clonality was calculated by taking the square root of Simpson's diversity index across productive rearrangements. Here the immuneACCESS table is served through TCRdb, limited to in-frame sequences with V and J called. Missing clones are a known gap in these copies; in checked studies unresolved V genes cover under half, and the rest lacks a known reason. The V and J calls and the clone size are those of that table, but D and trimming were determined from the DNA. This sample holds approximately 60,000 clones; roughly 87% were observed only once. The ten top clones hold roughly 21% of the sample.

The chain employs TRBV6-5 and TRBJ1-1; perhaps TRBD1 is the D gene, with 6 bases matching. Source material: peripheral blood. The receptor comes from a woman at least 80 years old with COVID-19, enrolled during active disease. DNA sequence: TGTGCCAGCAGACAGACAGGAGCTGGGAACACTGAAGCTTTCTTT. Its protein is CASRQTGAGNTEAFF.